One and the same sample provided the 29 T cell receptor beta chains below, sequenced in a study of CD8 T cells in ankylosing spondylitis. In TCRdb, the 5' RACE reads were re-called with MiXCR into one record per CDR3 protein. The data contain roughly 220,000 distinct CDR3 sequences, about 10% of them singletons. The sample comprised blood, either unsorted or a sorted T cell fraction (not recorded which). The receptors were gathered from a male donor with ankylosing spondylitis or in good health (not recorded which).

There are many counts of this clonotype. The chain has TRBV6-1 and TRBJ2-3; weak D call: TRBD1 (5 bases). CDR1 and CDR2 (germline): MNHNS, SASEGT. With 6 bases removed from V and 1 base from J, the gap between germline ends came to 17 bases. This CDR3 is built from 16 residues. CDR3 protein: CASSDARPGRTDTQYF. Here the CDR3 DNA reads TGTGCCAGCAGCGACGCCCGGCCAGGGCGCACAGATACGCAGTATTTT.

Ten or more counts support this clonotype. The chain links TRBV7-3 to TRBJ1-2, with 8 bases aligning to TRBD1. CDR3 length: 13 residues. The germline CDR1 and CDR2 sequences are SGHTA and FQGTGA. The junction had 9 bases not matched to a gene; V was cut back by 6 bases and J by 9 bases. The CDR3 DNA is TGTGCCAGCAGTAGAGACAGGGGACGGAGCTACACCTTC. Translation gives CASSRDRGRSYTF.

In its sample, this clonotype was seen many times. The V and J genes are TRBV7-3 and TRBJ2-3; either TRBD1 or TRBD2 may fit D (6 bases each). Trimming removed 3 bases at V and 4 bases at J, with 11 bases between. This CDR3 has 14 amino acids. From germline, CDR1 is SGHTA and CDR2 FQGTGA. The CDR3 DNA reads TGTGCCAGCAGCTTGAGGGGGACTGCAGATACGCAGTATTTT. Translated: CASSLRGTADTQYF.

Many counts were recorded for this clonotype. The V gene is TRBV20-1, the J gene TRBJ2-2; 9 bases line up with TRBD2. The CDR3 is made up of 16 amino acids. The trim removed 3 bases at V and 5 bases at J, leaving 10 bases unmatched. From germline, CDR1 is DFQATT and CDR2 SNEGSKA (reference sequence). For the CDR3, the DNA is TGCAGTGCTAGGGCGATGGCGGGGGGGCTTACCGGGGAGCTGTTTTTT. Its translation is CSARAMAGGLTGELFF.

The chain carries TRBV5-1 and TRBJ2-2, with 7 bases fitting TRBD1. CDR3 size: 16 residues. Germline assignment: CDR1 SGHRS and CDR2 YFSETQ. With 4 bases clipped from V and 2 bases from J, the junction kept 8 bases outside the gene matches. Written as DNA, the CDR3 is TGCGCCAGCAGCCCCGCGAGGGGGCAAAACACCGGGGAGCTGTTTTTT. This gives the protein CASSPARGQNTGELFF.

This clonotype was recorded at least ten times. V gene TRBV7-3 combines with J gene TRBJ2-3; D is uncertain. Germline CDR1 SGHTA, CDR2 FQGTGA. V was pared by 0 bases and J by 3 bases, with 13 bases between. The CDR3 has 16 residues. The CDR3 bases are TGTGCCAGCAGCTTAACATCGCCTCCCGTTACAGATACGCAGTATTTT. Translation gives CASSLTSPPVTDTQYF.

The genes are TRBV12-3 or TRBV12-4 and TRBJ1-2; D call uncertain. The germline V and J ends were trimmed by 1 base and 10 bases, with 7 bases remaining between them. This CDR3 region has 11 residues. The DNA of the CDR3 is TGTGCCAGCAGTTTAGGCATTATCTACACCTTC. Translation: CASSLGIIYTF.

This clonotype was seen many times. CDR3 sequence: CASSPWWAGGPTNTEAFF. For the CDR3, the DNA is TGTGCCAGCAGTCCCTGGTGGGCAGGGGGCCCCACGAACACTGAAGCTTTCTTT. V usage is TRBV12-3 or TRBV12-4 and J usage is TRBJ1-1, with 8 positions matching TRBD1. The CDR3 extends over 18 amino acids. The ends lost 5 bases at V and 1 base at J; junction bases unmatched: 15.

This clonotype was counted many times. The chain has TRBV28 and TRBJ2-1, with 14 positions matching TRBD2. J gave up 8 bases and V 6 bases, and 6 bases lay outside the gene matches. Germline values: CDR1 MDHEN, CDR2 SYDVKM. The length of the CDR3 is 15 residues. In DNA, the CDR3 is TGTGCCAGCAGGCCGACTAGCGGGGGGGTGGATGAGCAGTTCTTC. It yields the protein CASRPTSGGVDEQFF.

This clonotype was found many times. The rearrangement uses TRBV5-1 and TRBJ2-2, with D uncertain. Per germline, CDR1 SGHRS and CDR2 YFSETQ. V shed 2 bases and J shed 1 base, with 12 bases lying between them. The CDR3 contains 16 residues. The CDR3 sequence: CASSFAMTLNTGELFF. The CDR3 DNA sequence: TGCGCCAGCAGCTTCGCCATGACCCTGAACACCGGGGAGCTGTTTTTT.

The rearrangement links TRBV7-9 to TRBJ1-2, with 9 bases lining up with TRBD1. J was trimmed by 7 bases and V by 5 bases; bases with no gene match: 11. The CDR3 consists of 15 residues. Germline V lookup: CDR1 SEHNR, CDR2 FQNEAQ (reference sequence). This CDR3 reads CASSPAGTGRAGYTF. CDR3 DNA sequence: TGTGCCAGCAGCCCCGCCGGGACAGGGAGGGCTGGCTACACCTTC.

The chain employs TRBV2 and TRBJ2-5; 8 nucleotides align to TRBD2. This CDR3 comprises 15 residues. V dropped 8 bases and J dropped 2; count of bases not matched to a gene: 10. The germline CDR1 and CDR2 sequences are SNHLY and FYNNEI. The CDR3, as DNA: TGTGCCAGCGATGCGGGGGGACCCGCGCAAGAGACCCAGTACTTC. This sequence encodes CASDAGGPAQETQYF.

This chain links TRBV3-1 with TRBJ2-3; D gene uncertain. V lost 1 base and J 6 bases, leaving 14 bases between the germline ends. The V gene's germline CDR1 is LGHDT and CDR2 YNNKEL (reference sequence). The CDR3 length is 15 residues. CDR3: CASSQVPDPSDTQYF. The CDR3 DNA reads TGTGCCAGCAGCCAAGTCCCCGACCCCTCGGATACGCAGTATTTT.

The rearrangement uses TRBV19 and TRBJ1-5; D is possibly TRBD1 (5 bases). V dropped 3 bases and J dropped 2 bases, with 11 bases sitting between them. This CDR3 is 15 amino acids long. CDR1 and CDR2 (germline): LNHDA, SQIVND (reference sequence). CDR3 bases: TGTGCCAGTAGTATTTGGGGCTCTGGCAATCAGCCCCAGCATTTT. Translation gives CASSIWGSGNQPQHF.

V gene TRBV20-1 combines with J gene TRBJ2-7; 10 bases are shared with TRBD2. The CDR3 has 15 residues. The germline V gene encodes CDR1 DFQATT and CDR2 SNEGSKA (reference sequence). V lost 3 bases, J lost 5 bases, and 10 bases stayed unmatched. CDR3 sequence (DNA): TGCAGTGCTAGTAAGTCCACTAGCGGGGTCCACGAGCAGTACTTC. Amino acids: CSASKSTSGVHEQYF.

This clonotype was recorded at least ten times. The genes are TRBV5-1 and TRBJ1-1, with D perhaps matching TRBD1 (5 bases). V was trimmed by 2 bases and J by 1 base, leaving 12 bases between them. Germline CDR1 reads SGHRS; CDR2 reads YFSETQ. The CDR3 runs to 15 residues. The CDR3: CASSFSGKKNTEAFF. The CDR3 DNA reads as TGCGCCAGCAGCTTCTCAGGGAAAAAGAACACTGAAGCTTTCTTT.

This clonotype was seen at least ten times. This chain connects TRBV5-1 to TRBJ2-7; TRBD1 might be the D (6 bases). This CDR3 spans 13 amino acids. Germline V gene data show CDR1 as SGHRS and CDR2 as YFSETQ. Trimming stripped 4 bases from V and 1 base from J, with 9 bases between. CDR3 sequence (DNA): TGCGCCAGCAGCAGGACAGAATCCTACGAGCAGTACTTC. This encodes CASSRTESYEQYF.

Many counts were recorded for this clonotype. A read error may produce the germline difference seen at one junction end. The V call is TRBV18, the J call TRBJ2-5, with a tentative D call TRBD1 (6 bases). There are 12 residues in the CDR3. Germline CDR1 and CDR2: KGHSH and LQKENI. The CDR3: CASSPMPGPGDF. The CDR3 region has the DNA TGTGCCAGCTCACCAATGCCGGGACCAGGGGACTTC.

This chain uses TRBV7-3 with TRBJ2-1; 14 nucleotides align to TRBD2. Germline V lookup: CDR1 SGHTA, CDR2 FQGTGA. The length of the CDR3 is 16 residues. With 3 bases clipped from V and 7 bases from J, the junction kept 5 bases outside the gene matches. DNA of the CDR3: TGTGCCAGCAGCTTGACTAGCGGGGGGGCGGGGAATGAGCAGTTCTTC. Its protein product is CASSLTSGGAGNEQFF.

This clonotype was seen ten or more times. This chain uses TRBV6-1 with TRBJ2-5; 14 nucleotides agree with TRBD2. Germline values: CDR1 MNHNS, CDR2 SASEGT. Trimming removed 5 bases from V and 3 bases from J; junction bases left unmatched: 8. The CDR3 runs to 17 residues. The CDR3 sequence: CASSRGLAGAGEETQYF. The CDR3 coding sequence is TGTGCCAGCAGTAGGGGACTAGCGGGGGCGGGAGAAGAGACCCAGTACTTC.

The sample holds many counts of this clonotype. The chain employs TRBV7-9 and TRBJ2-3; tentative D call: TRBD2 (5 bases). Germline V gene data show CDR1 as SEHNR and CDR2 as FQNEAQ (reference sequence). The CDR3 loop spans 15 amino acids. V was pared by 5 bases and J by 2 bases, with 14 bases between. The CDR3: CASSHSDYYTDTQYF. The CDR3 coding sequence is TGTGCCAGCAGCCACTCCGACTATTACACAGATACGCAGTATTTT.

There are many counts of this clonotype. This chain joins TRBV7-2 and TRBJ1-4; D remains ambiguous. Trimming pared 2 bases from V and 0 bases from J, leaving 4 bases between. This CDR3 spans 14 amino acids. Germline V gives CDR1 SGHTA, CDR2 FQGNSA. The CDR3: CASSLHATNEKLFF. As DNA, the CDR3 is TGTGCCAGCAGCTTACATGCAACTAATGAAAAACTGTTTTTT.

This clonotype was observed many times. The chain links TRBV20-1 to TRBJ2-3; D call uncertain. CDR1 and CDR2 (germline): DFQATT, SNEGSKA (reference sequence). This CDR3 is 14 amino acids long. V lost 2 bases and J lost 6, with 15 bases in between. DNA of the CDR3: TGCAGTGCTAGACCCCCCTCCGGTGCGGATACGCAGTATTTT. Translated, it gives CSARPPSGADTQYF.

Ten or more counts support this clonotype. The chain carries TRBV7-2 and TRBJ2-1; TRBD2 matches at 8 bases. Germline CDR1 and CDR2: SGHTA and FQGNSA. V lost 0 bases to trimming and J lost 8 bases; unmatched junction nucleotides: 9. This CDR3 contains 16 residues. The CDR3 loop reads CASSLASSGGLYEQFF. CDR3 in DNA: TGTGCCAGCAGCTTAGCGTCGTCGGGGGGGCTTTATGAGCAGTTCTTC.

In this sample, this clonotype turned up many times. V gene TRBV12-3 or TRBV12-4 combines with J gene TRBJ2-3; D might be TRBD1 (6 bases). Trimming cost V 7 bases and J 1 base, with 12 bases left between them. The CDR3 is 14 residues long. In DNA, the CDR3 is TGTGCCAGCACATCCAGGGGACGCACAGATACGCAGTATTTT. Its translation is CASTSRGRTDTQYF.

This clonotype was counted ten times or more. The rearrangement links TRBV10-3 to TRBJ2-3; 8 bases are a match to TRBD1. This CDR3 contains 15 residues. Germline lookup yields CDR1 ENHRY and CDR2 SYGVKD. V shed 6 bases and J 4 bases; nucleotides not matched to a gene: 9. The CDR3 bases are TGTGCCATCAGGTCCGACAGGGGTGAATCAGATACGCAGTATTTT. Translation: CAIRSDRGESDTQYF.

The V and J genes are TRBV18 and TRBJ2-5; D remains ambiguous. Germline CDR1 and CDR2: KGHSH and LQKENI. The CDR3 is 15 amino acids. Deletions cut 6 bases from V and 0 bases from J, with 14 bases between. In DNA, the CDR3 is TGTGCCAGCTCTTGGTTTGATACTTACCAAGAGACCCAGTACTTC. The encoded protein is CASSWFDTYQETQYF.

The rearrangement joins TRBV29-1 to TRBJ1-6, with a possible D match to TRBD1 (6 bases). Germline V gene data show CDR1 as SQVTM and CDR2 as ANQGSEA. This CDR3 has 13 amino acids. V lost 7 bases and J lost 5, with 12 bases in between. The chain's CDR3 is CSAAQGNNSPLHF. The CDR3 DNA is TGCAGCGCCGCGCAGGGGAATAATTCACCCCTCCACTTT.

The table lists this clonotype with many counts. One end of the junction does not line up with germline, which may come from a read error. The rearrangement uses TRBV6-6 and TRBJ2-2; D is uncertain. CDR3 length: 13 amino acids. Germline CDR1 reads MNHNY; CDR2 reads SVGAGI (reference sequence). This CDR3 is CASRGPNTGELFF. As DNA, the CDR3 is TGTGCCAGCCGCGGCCCGAATACCGGGGAGCTGTTTTTT.